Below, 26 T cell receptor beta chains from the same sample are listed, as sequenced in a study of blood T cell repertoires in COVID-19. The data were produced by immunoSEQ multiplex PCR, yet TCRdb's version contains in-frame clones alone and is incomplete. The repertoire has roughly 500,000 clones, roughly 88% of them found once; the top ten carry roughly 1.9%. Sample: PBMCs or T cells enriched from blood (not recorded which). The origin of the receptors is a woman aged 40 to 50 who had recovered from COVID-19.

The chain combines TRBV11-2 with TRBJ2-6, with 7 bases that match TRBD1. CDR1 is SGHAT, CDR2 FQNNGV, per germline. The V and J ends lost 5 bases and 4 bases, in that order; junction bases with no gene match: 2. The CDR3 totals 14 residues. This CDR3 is CASSLDRGANVLTF. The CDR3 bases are TGTGCCAGCAGCCTGGACAGGGGGGCCAACGTCCTGACTTTC.

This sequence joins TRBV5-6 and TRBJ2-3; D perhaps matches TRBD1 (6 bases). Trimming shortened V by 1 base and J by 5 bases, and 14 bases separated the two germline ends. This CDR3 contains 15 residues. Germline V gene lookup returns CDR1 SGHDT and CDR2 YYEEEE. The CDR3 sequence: CASSLRGYERDTQYF. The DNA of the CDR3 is TGTGCCAGCAGCTTGAGGGGGTACGAGAGAGATACGCAGTATTTT.

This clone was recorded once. CDR3 amino acids: CATSSGVWNEQFF. DNA for the CDR3: TGTGCCACCAGCTCGGGGGTGTGGAATGAGCAGTTCTTC. V and J are TRBV24-1 and TRBJ2-1, with a tentative D call TRBD2 (6 bases). There are 13 residues in the CDR3. Germline V gives CDR1 KGHDR, CDR2 SFDVKD. V was pared by 7 bases and J by 7 bases, with 13 bases between.

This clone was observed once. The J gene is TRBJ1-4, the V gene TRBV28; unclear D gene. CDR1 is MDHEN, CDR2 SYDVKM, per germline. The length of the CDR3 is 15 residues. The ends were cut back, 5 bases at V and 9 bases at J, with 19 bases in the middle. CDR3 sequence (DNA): TGTGCCAGCAGTGACCCGGGAACCCTCACTAAAAAACTGTTTTTT. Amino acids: CASSDPGTLTKKLFF.

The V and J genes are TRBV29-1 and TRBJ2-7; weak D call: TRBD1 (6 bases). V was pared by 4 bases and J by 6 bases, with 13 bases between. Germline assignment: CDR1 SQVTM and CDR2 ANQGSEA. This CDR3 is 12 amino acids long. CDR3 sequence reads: CSVVTQGVEQYF. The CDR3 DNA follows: TGCAGCGTTGTAACACAGGGAGTCGAGCAGTACTTC.

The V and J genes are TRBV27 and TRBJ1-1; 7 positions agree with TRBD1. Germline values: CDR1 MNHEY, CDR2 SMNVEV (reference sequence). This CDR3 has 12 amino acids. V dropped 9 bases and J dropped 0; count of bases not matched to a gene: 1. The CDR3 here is CASGTVNTEAFF. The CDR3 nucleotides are TGTGCCAGTGGGACAGTGAACACTGAAGCTTTCTTT.

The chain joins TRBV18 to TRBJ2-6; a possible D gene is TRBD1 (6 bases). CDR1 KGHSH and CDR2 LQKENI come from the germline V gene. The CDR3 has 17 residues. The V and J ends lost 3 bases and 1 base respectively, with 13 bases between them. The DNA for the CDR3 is TGTGCCAGCTCACCGATGGGGGCAGGGTCTGGGGCCAACGTCCTGACTTTC. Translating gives CASSPMGAGSGANVLTF.

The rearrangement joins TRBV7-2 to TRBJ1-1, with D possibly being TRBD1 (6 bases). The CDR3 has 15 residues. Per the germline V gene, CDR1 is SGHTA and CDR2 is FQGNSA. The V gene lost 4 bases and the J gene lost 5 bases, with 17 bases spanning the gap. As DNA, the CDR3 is TGTGCCAGCAGCTCCTATGGGCAGGGGCGGACTGAAGCTTTCTTT. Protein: CASSSYGQGRTEAFF.

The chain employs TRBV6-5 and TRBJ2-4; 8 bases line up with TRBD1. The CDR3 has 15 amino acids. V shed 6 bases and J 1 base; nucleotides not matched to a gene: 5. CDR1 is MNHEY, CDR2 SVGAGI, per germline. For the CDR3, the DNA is TGTGCCAGCAGACTGGACAGGGATGCCAAAAACATTCAGTACTTC. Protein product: CASRLDRDAKNIQYF.

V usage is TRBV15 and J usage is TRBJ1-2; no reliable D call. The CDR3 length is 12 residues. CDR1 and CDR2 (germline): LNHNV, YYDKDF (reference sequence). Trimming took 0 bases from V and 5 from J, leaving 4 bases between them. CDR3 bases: TGTGCCACCAGCAGAGATCAGTATGGCTACACCTTC. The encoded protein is CATSRDQYGYTF.

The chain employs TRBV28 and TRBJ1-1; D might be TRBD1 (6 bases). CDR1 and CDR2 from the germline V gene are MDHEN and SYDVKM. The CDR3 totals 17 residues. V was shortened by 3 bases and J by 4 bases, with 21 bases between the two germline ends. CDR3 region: CASSLARGAGEFTEAFF. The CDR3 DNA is TGTGCCAGCAGTTTGGCCCGGGGAGCAGGGGAGTTCACTGAAGCTTTCTTT.

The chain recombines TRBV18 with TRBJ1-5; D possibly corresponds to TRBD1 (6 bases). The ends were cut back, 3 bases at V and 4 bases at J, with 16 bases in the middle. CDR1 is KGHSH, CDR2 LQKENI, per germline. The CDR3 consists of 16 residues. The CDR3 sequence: CASSPQPGAGNQPQHF. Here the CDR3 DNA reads TGTGCCAGCTCACCTCAGCCAGGGGCTGGGAATCAGCCCCAGCATTTT.

The DNA for the CDR3 is TGTGCCAGCAGCCAAGCTTCAGGGAGGTTCGACCCTAGCACAGATACGCAGTATTTT. It translates to CASSQASGRFDPSTDTQYF. The rearrangement links TRBV3-1 (or the pseudogene TRBV3-2) to TRBJ2-3; D is perhaps TRBD2 (6 bases). This CDR3 region has 19 residues. CDR1 is LGHDT and CDR2 is YNNKEL in the germline V gene (reference sequence). Between the trimmed V and J ends, which lost 1 base and 0 bases, there was a span of 20 bases.

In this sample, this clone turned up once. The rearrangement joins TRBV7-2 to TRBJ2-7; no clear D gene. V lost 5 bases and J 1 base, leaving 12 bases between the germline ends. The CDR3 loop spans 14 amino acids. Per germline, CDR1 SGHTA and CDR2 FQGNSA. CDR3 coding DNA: TGTGCCAGCAGCCCCCTGTCCCAGTCCTACGAGCAGTACTTC. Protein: CASSPLSQSYEQYF.

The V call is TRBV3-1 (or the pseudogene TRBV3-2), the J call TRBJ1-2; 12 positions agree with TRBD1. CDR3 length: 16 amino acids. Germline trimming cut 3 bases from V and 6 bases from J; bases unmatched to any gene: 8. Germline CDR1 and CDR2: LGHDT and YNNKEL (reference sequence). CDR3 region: CASSQGGQGARDGYTF. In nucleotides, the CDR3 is TGTGCCAGCAGCCAGGGGGGACAGGGGGCTAGGGATGGCTACACCTTC.

The CDR3 coding sequence is TGTGCCATCAGCCGGACAGGGGGGAACACTGAAGCTTTCTTT. As protein: CAISRTGGNTEAFF. J is TRBJ1-1 and V is TRBV10-3, with 10 nucleotides matching TRBD1. The germline V gene has CDR1 ENHRY and CDR2 SYGVKD. With 6 bases clipped from V and 1 base from J, the junction kept 2 bases outside the gene matches. This CDR3 has 14 amino acids.

This CDR3 is CASSVEGTSGREQFF. The CDR3 DNA follows: TGTGCCAGCAGCGTTGAGGGGACTAGCGGACGTGAGCAGTTCTTC. V gene TRBV9 combines with J gene TRBJ2-1; 11 bases fit TRBD2. The CDR3 covers 15 residues. J was trimmed by 9 bases and V by 2 bases; bases with no gene match: 7. The germline V gene has CDR1 SGDLS and CDR2 YYNGEE.

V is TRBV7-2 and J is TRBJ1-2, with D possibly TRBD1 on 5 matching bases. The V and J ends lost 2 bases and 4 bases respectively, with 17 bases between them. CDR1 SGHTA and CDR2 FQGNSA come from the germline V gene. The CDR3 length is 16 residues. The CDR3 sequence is CASSLLVQGDFYGYTF. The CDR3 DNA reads TGTGCCAGCAGCTTATTGGTCCAGGGCGACTTCTATGGCTACACCTTC.

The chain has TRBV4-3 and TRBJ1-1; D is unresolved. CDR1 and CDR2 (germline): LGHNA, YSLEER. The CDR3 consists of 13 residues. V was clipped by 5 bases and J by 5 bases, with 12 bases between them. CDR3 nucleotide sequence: TGCGCCAGCAGCATACAAGGGAGAACTGAAGCTTTCTTT. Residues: CASSIQGRTEAFF.

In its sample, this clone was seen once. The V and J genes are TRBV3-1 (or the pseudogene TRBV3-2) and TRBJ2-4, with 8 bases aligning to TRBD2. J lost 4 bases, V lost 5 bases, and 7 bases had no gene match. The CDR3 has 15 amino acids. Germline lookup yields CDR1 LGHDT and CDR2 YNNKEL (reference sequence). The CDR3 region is CASSAGGAAKNIQYF. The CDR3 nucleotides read TGTGCCAGCAGCGCGGGAGGCGCCGCGAAAAACATTCAGTACTTC.

This chain's CDR3 is CASSSKTGQGVEQYF. In nucleotides, the CDR3 is TGTGCCAGCAGCTCCAAAACTGGACAGGGCGTCGAGCAGTACTTC. The gene calls are TRBV13 and TRBJ2-7, with 8 nucleotides matching TRBD1. Germline CDR1 is PRHDT and CDR2 is FYEKMQ (reference sequence). The CDR3 loop spans 15 amino acids. Trimming cost V 4 bases and J 6 bases; bases outside gene matches: 11.

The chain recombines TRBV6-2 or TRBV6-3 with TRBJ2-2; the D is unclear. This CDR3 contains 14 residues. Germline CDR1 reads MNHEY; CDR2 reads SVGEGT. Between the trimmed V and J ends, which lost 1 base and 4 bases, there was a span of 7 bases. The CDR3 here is CASSYFGGTGELFF. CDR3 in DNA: TGTGCCAGCAGTTACTTCGGTGGCACCGGGGAGCTGTTTTTT.

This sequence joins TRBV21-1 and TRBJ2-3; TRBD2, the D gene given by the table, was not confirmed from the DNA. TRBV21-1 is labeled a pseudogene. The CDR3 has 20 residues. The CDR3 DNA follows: TGTGCCAGCAGCCTAAGCCCAACTAGCGGGAGGGCCCCGGGCACAGATACGCAGTATTTT. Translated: CASSLSPTSGRAPGTDTQYF.

CDR3 bases: TGTGCCAGCTCCAGAGATGGGCGGGAGGTCGGCTACGAGCAGTACTTC. It translates to CASSRDGREVGYEQYF. This chain links TRBV5-8 with TRBJ2-7, with 8 positions matching TRBD2. Per the germline V gene, CDR1 is SGHTS and CDR2 is YDEGEE. The CDR3 totals 16 residues. Trimming cost V 7 bases and J 3 bases; bases outside gene matches: 15.

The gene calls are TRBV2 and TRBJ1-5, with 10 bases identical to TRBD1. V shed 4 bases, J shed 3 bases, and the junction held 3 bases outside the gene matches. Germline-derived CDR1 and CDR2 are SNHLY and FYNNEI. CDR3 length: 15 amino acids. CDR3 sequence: CASSGDRGPNQPQHF. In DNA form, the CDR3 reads TGTGCCAGCAGTGGGGACAGGGGACCCAATCAGCCCCAGCATTTT.

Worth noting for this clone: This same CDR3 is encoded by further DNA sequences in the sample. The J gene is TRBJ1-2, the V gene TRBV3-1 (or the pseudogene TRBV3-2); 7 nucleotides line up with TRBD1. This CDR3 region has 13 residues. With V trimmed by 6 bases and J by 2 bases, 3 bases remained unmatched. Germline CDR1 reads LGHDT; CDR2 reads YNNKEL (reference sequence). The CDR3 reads CASSHRGNYGYTF. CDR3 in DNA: TGTGCCAGCAGTCACAGGGGAAACTATGGCTACACCTTC.